The source of this T cell receptor beta chain is a study of CD8 T cells in Susac syndrome. A quantity of roughly 0.5 to 1 ug RNA underwent reverse transcription using random hexamers. TCR beta CDR3 was amplified by immunoSEQ covering 54 Vbeta and 13 Jbeta. MiXCR, applied by TCRdb to the immunoSEQ multiplex PCR reads, yields one record per CDR3 protein. The sample includes approximately 180,000 distinct CDR3 sequences, 85% to 95% of them seen just once. Germline V gene lookup returns CDR1 LNHNV and CDR2 YYDKDF (reference sequence). V was cut by 2 bases and J by 8 bases, with 12 bases left in between. This CDR3 has 13 residues. TEMRA cells were enriched by FACS, and CD4+ and CD8+ T cells were negatively isolated.

The origin of this receptor is a human donor with multiple sclerosis. What was sequenced was CD4+ T cells from PBMCs. The chain has TRBV15 and TRBJ1-2; tentatively, D is TRBD1 (5 bases). Written as DNA, the CDR3 is TGTGCCACCAGCAGACCTTCCAGGGACGGCTACACCTTC. Its protein is CATSRPSRDGYTF.